The following is a T cell receptor (beta chain) sequence with its context. This sample is part of a study of blood T cell repertoires in COVID-19. Study-level background: The United States, Italy and Spain provided the acute and convalescent COVID-19 samples. From T cells, B-cell-depleted T cells, or PBMCs came the material, which was cDNA or gDNA.

The CDR3 totals 14 residues. Trimming removed 0 bases from V and 2 bases from J, with 9 bases in between. Germline V CDR1 and CDR2: SGHDT, YYEEEE. Original processing notes: The authors estimated nucleated cell counts from reference gene primer amplification. Sequencing used immunoSEQ multiplex PCR; TCRdb keeps in-frame clones, though not all of them. D and trimming come from the DNA, and the V and J calls and clone size come from that table. The profile shows hundreds of thousands of clones, about 89% of them singletons. The sequence was collected from a man aged 35 to 55 with acute or convalescent COVID-19. The sample comprised peripheral blood. V and J are TRBV5-6 and TRBJ2-7; D is perhaps TRBD1 (5 bases). The DNA of the CDR3 is TGTGCCAGCAGCTTGGGGGGCGGTACCTACGAGCAGTACTTC. This encodes CASSLGGGTYEQYF.